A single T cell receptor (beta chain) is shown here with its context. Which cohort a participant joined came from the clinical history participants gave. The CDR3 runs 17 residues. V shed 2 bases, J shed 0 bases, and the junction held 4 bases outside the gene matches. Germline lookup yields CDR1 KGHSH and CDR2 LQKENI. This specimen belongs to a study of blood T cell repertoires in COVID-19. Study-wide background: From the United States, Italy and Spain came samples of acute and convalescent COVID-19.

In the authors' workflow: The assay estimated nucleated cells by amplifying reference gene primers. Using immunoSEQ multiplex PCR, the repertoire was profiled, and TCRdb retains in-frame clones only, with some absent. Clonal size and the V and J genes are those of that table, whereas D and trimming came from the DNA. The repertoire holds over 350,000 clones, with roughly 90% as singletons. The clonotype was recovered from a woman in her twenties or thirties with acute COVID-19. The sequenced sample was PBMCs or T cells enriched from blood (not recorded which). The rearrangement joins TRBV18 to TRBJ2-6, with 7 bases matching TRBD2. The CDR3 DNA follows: TGTGCCAGCTCACCAACCGGCGGGAGCTCTGGGGCCAACGTCCTGACTTTC. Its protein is CASSPTGGSSGANVLTF.